The 18 T cell receptor beta chains listed next were all sequenced from one sample in a study of blood T cell repertoires in COVID-19 (dated by TCRdb to the early 2020s). Library preparation was by the immunoSEQ multiplex PCR assay. In its TCRdb copy, this immuneACCESS table keeps in-frame sequences only and misses some clones. Where compared with another copy, unresolved V genes explain less than half of these, and the others have no known cause. Within this sample are around 290,000 clones, with approximately 89% of them counted one time only. Less than 3% of the sample is taken by the ten largest. The sequencing input was PBMCs or T cells enriched from blood (not recorded which). Receptor source: a woman aged 18 to 35 who had recovered from COVID-19.

V usage is TRBV4-1 and J usage is TRBJ2-5; 8 nucleotides align to TRBD2. V dropped 0 bases and J dropped 4; count of bases not matched to a gene: 7. The V gene's germline CDR1 is MGHRA and CDR2 YSYEKL. The CDR3 sequence is 16 residues long. In DNA, the CDR3 is TGCGCCAGCAGCCAAGAACCTCGGGGGGGGATAGAGACCCAGTACTTC. The encoded protein is CASSQEPRGGIETQYF.

This clone was seen only once. V and J are TRBV7-2 and TRBJ1-1; weak D call: TRBD1 (5 bases). CDR1 SGHTA and CDR2 FQGNSA come from the germline V gene. Trimming stripped 1 base from V and 11 bases from J, with 11 bases between. This CDR3 spans 12 amino acids. For the CDR3, the DNA is TGTGCCAGCAGCTTAGTTGGGGCTTGGGCTTTCTTT. Translating gives CASSLVGAWAFF.

With regard to this clone: Other DNA sequences in the same sample also yield this CDR3. The chain joins TRBV25-1 to TRBJ1-2; TRBD1 aligns across 8 bases. Germline CDR1 reads MGHDK; CDR2 reads SYGVNS. The CDR3 loop spans 11 amino acids. Trimming removed 10 bases from V and 7 bases from J; junction bases left unmatched: 5. The CDR3 DNA sequence: TGTGCCACCGGACAGGGAGGTGGCTACACCTTC. Encoded protein: CATGQGGGYTF.

This chain joins TRBV19 and TRBJ2-1; D is undetermined. This CDR3 has 11 amino acids. The germline gives CDR1 LNHDA, CDR2 SQIVND (reference sequence). The ends were cut back, 5 bases at V and 10 bases at J, with 9 bases in the middle. In DNA, the CDR3 is TGTGCCAGTAGTCTGGGCCCCGAGCAGTTCTTC. Translated: CASSLGPEQFF.

This clone was observed a few times. The CDR3 reads CASSLRLALSGGEKLFF. DNA of the CDR3: TGTGCCAGCAGCTTACGACTGGCTCTCAGCGGCGGTGAAAAACTGTTTTTT. The rearrangement joins TRBV7-9 to TRBJ1-4; D is undetermined. This CDR3 region has 17 residues. Germline lookup yields CDR1 SEHNR and CDR2 FQNEAQ (reference sequence). Trimming stripped 2 bases from V and 7 bases from J, with 20 bases between. The whole variable domain, filled in from reference TRBV7-9 and TRBJ1-4, reads DTGVSQNPRHKITKRGQNVTFRCDPISEHNRLYWYRQTLGQGPEFLTYFQNEAQLEKSRLLSDRFSAERPKGSFSTLEIQRTEQGDSAMYLCASSLRLALSGGEKLFFGSGTQLSVL.

This clone was recorded at least ten times. The genes are TRBV30 and TRBJ1-5, with no clear D. V dropped 7 bases and J dropped 1 base, with 11 bases sitting between them. CDR1 GTSNPN and CDR2 SVGIG come from the germline V gene (reference sequence). The CDR3 has 13 residues. The CDR3 spells CAYDRGSNQPQHF. CDR3 DNA sequence: TGTGCCTACGACCGGGGAAGCAATCAGCCCCAGCATTTT.

The rearrangement joins TRBV7-6 to TRBJ2-3; 11 nucleotides align to TRBD2. The trim removed 2 bases at V and 1 base at J, leaving 2 bases unmatched. Germline V gene lookup returns CDR1 SGHVS and CDR2 FNYEAQ. This CDR3 spans 16 amino acids. The chain's CDR3 is CASSLFSGRGTDTQYF. Written as DNA, the CDR3 is TGTGCCAGCAGCTTATTTAGCGGGAGGGGCACAGATACGCAGTATTTT. Supplemented by reference TRBV7-6 and TRBJ2-3, the full variable domain reads GAGVSQSPRYKVTKRGQDVALRCDPISGHVSLYWYRQALGQGPEFLTYFNYEAQQDKSGLPNDRFSAERPEGSISTLTIQRTEQRDSAMYRCASSLFSGRGTDTQYFGPGTRLTVL.

This chain connects TRBV29-1 to TRBJ1-1, with D unresolved. The CDR3 consists of 14 residues. CDR1 and CDR2 (germline): SQVTM, ANQGSEA. Trimming stripped 1 base from V and 1 base from J, with 10 bases between. The CDR3: CSVEVSEGNTEAFF. In nucleotides, the CDR3 is TGCAGCGTTGAAGTTTCTGAGGGGAACACTGAAGCTTTCTTT.

The rearrangement joins TRBV7-3 to TRBJ2-7, with 8 nucleotides matching TRBD2. Unmatched junction bases numbered 7, after V lost 1 base and J lost 5 bases. From germline, CDR1 is SGHTA and CDR2 FQGTGA. This CDR3 spans 15 amino acids. In DNA form, the CDR3 reads TGTGCCAGCAGCTTAAACCCCGGGAGGGCCGACGAGCAGTACTTC. Its translation is CASSLNPGRADEQYF.

The V gene is TRBV3-1 (or the pseudogene TRBV3-2), the J gene TRBJ2-6; D unclear. The CDR3 runs to 15 residues. The V and J ends lost 4 bases and 1 base respectively, with 8 bases between them. CDR1 is LGHDT, CDR2 YNNKEL, per germline (reference sequence). Written as DNA, the CDR3 is TGTGCCAGCAGCCCACTCCTTTCTGGGGCCAACGTCCTGACTTTC. Translation gives CASSPLLSGANVLTF.

In regard to this clone: This sample also contains other DNA sequences that code for the same CDR3. The CDR3 DNA reads TGCGCCAGCAGCTTGGCAGGGTCTGGAAACACCATATATTTT. Translating gives CASSLAGSGNTIYF. The chain carries TRBV5-1 and TRBJ1-3; perhaps TRBD1 as D (5 bases). The germline V gene encodes CDR1 SGHRS and CDR2 YFSETQ. V was shortened by 0 bases and J by 1 base, with 5 bases between the two germline ends. The CDR3 is 14 amino acids.

V gene TRBV10-2 combines with J gene TRBJ1-5; D remains ambiguous. V was pared by 9 bases and J by 6 bases, with 21 bases between. The CDR3 totals 15 residues. The germline CDR1 and CDR2 sequences are WSHSY and SAAADI. CDR3 sequence (DNA): TGCGCCAGGAGCAGGATATCCCTTTTCCCTCAGCCCCAGCATTTT. Its translation: CARSRISLFPQPQHF.

The genes are TRBV6-5 and TRBJ2-1, with unresolved D. In germline, CDR1 is MNHEY, CDR2 SVGAGI. CDR3 length: 14 residues. Trimming removed 0 bases at V and 9 bases at J, with 12 bases between. CDR3 DNA sequence: TGTGCCAGCAGTTACTCGACTCCCGGCTCTGAGCAGTTCTTC. Translated, it gives CASSYSTPGSEQFF.

The rearrangement links TRBV3-1 (or the pseudogene TRBV3-2) to TRBJ1-1; D gene uncertain. Germline values: CDR1 LGHDT, CDR2 YNNKEL (reference sequence). The CDR3 covers 12 residues. The V gene lost 8 bases and the J gene lost 3 bases, with 10 bases spanning the gap. CDR3 in amino acids: CASRNYDTEAFF. The CDR3, as DNA: TGTGCCAGCCGAAACTACGACACTGAAGCTTTCTTT.

The genes are TRBV7-2 and TRBJ2-7, with 10 bases identical to TRBD1. Germline V gene lookup returns CDR1 SGHTA and CDR2 FQGNSA. The CDR3 is 15 amino acids. J lost 5 bases, V lost 4 bases, and 8 bases had no gene match. DNA of the CDR3: TGTGCCAGCAGCTCCTCCGGGACAGGGGTCCACGAGCAGTACTTC. This gives the protein CASSSSGTGVHEQYF.

There are a few counts of this clone. The chain combines TRBV6-2 or TRBV6-3 with TRBJ2-2, with 13 bases that match TRBD2. The CDR3 extends over 17 amino acids. After removal of 6 bases from V and 7 bases from J, the junction contained 11 bases not matched to a gene. Per germline, CDR1 MNHEY and CDR2 SVGEGT. CDR3 region: CASSPTSGGRRGGELFF. Here the CDR3 DNA reads TGTGCCAGCAGCCCGACTAGCGGGGGGCGCAGAGGCGGGGAGCTGTTTTTT.

CDR3 coding DNA: TGCGCCAGCAGCCAAGTCGCGACACAACTCTTAACTAATGAAAAACTGTTTTTT. This encodes CASSQVATQLLTNEKLFF. The chain couples TRBV4-1 to TRBJ1-4; D not resolved. The CDR3 is 18 residues long. Germline CDR1 reads MGHRA; CDR2 reads YSYEKL. V was cut by 1 base and J by 1 base, with 16 bases left in between.

The J gene is TRBJ2-1, the V gene TRBV4-3; D is perhaps TRBD2 (6 bases). Between the trimmed V and J ends, which lost 1 base and 10 bases, there was a span of 32 bases. Germline V CDR1 and CDR2: LGHNA, YSLEER. The CDR3 contains 20 residues. The CDR3 protein is CASSQVRVSGGAPWDLEQFF. The CDR3 nucleotides read TGCGCCAGCAGCCAAGTGCGTGTCTCGGGCGGGGCCCCATGGGATCTAGAGCAGTTCTTC.